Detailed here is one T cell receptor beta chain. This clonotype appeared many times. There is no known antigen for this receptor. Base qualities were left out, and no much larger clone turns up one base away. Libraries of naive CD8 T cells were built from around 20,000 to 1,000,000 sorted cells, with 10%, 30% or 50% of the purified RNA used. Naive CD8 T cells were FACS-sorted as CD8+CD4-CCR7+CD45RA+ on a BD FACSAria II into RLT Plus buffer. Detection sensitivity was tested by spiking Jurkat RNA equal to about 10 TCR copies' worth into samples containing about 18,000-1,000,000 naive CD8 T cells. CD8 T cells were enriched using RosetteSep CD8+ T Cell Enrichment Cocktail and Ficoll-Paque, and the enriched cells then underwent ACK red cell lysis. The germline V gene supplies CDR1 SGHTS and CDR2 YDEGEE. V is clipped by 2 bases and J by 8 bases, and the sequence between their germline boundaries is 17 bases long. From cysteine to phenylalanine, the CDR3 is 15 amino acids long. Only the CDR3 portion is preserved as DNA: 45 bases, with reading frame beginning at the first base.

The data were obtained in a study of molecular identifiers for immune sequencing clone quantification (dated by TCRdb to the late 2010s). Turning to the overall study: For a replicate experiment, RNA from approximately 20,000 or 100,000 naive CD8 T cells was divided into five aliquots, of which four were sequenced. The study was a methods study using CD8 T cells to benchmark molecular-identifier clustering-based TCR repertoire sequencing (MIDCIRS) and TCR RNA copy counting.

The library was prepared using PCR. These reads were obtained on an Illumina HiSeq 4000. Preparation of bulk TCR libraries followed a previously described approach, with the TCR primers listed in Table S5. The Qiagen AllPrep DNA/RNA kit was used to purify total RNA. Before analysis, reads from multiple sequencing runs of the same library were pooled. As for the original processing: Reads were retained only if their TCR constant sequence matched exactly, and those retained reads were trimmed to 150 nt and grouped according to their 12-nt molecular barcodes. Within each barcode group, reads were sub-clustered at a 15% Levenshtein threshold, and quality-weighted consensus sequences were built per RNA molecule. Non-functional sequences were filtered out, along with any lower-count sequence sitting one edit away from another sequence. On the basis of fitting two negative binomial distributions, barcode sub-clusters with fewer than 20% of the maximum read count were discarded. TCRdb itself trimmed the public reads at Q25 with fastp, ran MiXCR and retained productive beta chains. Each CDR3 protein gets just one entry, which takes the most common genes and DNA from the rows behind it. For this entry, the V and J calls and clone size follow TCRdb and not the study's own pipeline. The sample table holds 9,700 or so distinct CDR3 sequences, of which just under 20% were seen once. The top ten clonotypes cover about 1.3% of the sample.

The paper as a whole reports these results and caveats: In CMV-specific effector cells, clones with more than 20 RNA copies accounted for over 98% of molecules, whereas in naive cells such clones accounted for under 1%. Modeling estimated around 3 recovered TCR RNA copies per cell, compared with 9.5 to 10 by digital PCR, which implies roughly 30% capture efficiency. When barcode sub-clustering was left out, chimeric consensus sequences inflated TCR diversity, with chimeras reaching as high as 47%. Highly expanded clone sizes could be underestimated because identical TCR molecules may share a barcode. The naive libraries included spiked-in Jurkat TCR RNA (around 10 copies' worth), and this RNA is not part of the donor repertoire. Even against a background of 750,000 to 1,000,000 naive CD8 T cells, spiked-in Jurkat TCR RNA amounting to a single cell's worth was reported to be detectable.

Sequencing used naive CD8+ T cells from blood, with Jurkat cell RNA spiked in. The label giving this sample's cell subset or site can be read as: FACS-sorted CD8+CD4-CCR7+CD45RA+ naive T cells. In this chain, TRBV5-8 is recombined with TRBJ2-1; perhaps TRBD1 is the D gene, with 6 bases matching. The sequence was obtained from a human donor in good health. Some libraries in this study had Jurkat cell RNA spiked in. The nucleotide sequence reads TGTGCCAGCAGCTTCCGACAGGCTCCCGGCGATGAGCAGTTCTTC. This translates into CASSFRQAPGDEQFF.